The text below deals with one T cell receptor (beta chain). Its target is unknown. The data stem from a study of identifying expanded T cells in peripheral blood. Findings and limits, study-wide: Across healthy donors, higher total template counts meant significantly greater roughly 2-week count variance.

Healthy donors had no documented immune events, such as infections, while sampled. Germline V gene data show CDR1 as MNHEY and CDR2 as SMNVEV (reference sequence). CDR3 length: 15 residues. The ends were cut back, 3 bases at V and 4 bases at J, with 14 bases in the middle. TCRdb's copy holds only in-frame clones and misses some; the assay was immunoSEQ multiplex PCR. The sample records more than 95,000 clones, 75% to 90% being singletons. Sequencing was carried out using blood. This clonotype was obtained from a person aged 18 to 70 in good health. V is TRBV27 and J is TRBJ2-3; D is possibly TRBD1 (6 bases). Written as DNA, the CDR3 is TGTGCCAGCAGTTTGACAGGTAGGGGCGCAGATACGCAGTATTTT. This gives the protein CASSLTGRGADTQYF.